This TCR beta chain came from a study of radiation and T cells in renal cell carcinoma. Whole-study findings and limits: Without pretreatment biopsies, baseline tumor clonotype presence was undetermined. Top tumor clonotypes rose in blood 2 weeks post-radiation, then contracted.

The CDR3 loop spans 13 amino acids. Deletions cut 5 bases from V and 6 bases from J, with 11 bases between. The germline gives CDR1 LNHDA, CDR2 SQIVND (reference sequence). The assay was immunoSEQ multiplex PCR, and TCRdb's table has in-frame clones only and misses some. The sample includes some 150,000 clones, approximately 90% seen only once; the top ten take 12%. Notes on this clone: Its antigen is as yet unknown.

As for time point: baseline pretreatment blood. The treatment denotes: 15 Gy SBRT to primary tumor, nephrectomy 4 weeks later. Blood was sampled at baseline, 2 weeks and 4 weeks after SBRT. Source: blood, taken from a patient whose treatment included radiotherapy and nephrectomy. The V gene is TRBV19, the J gene TRBJ1-3; D is unresolved. This TCR was recovered from a woman aged 45-65 years with renal cell carcinoma. The CDR3 here is CASSRQAKNTIYF. CDR3 DNA sequence: TGTGCCAGTAGTCGGCAGGCAAAAAACACCATATATTTT.